One and the same sample provided the 20 T cell receptor beta chains below, sequenced in a study of T cells in Graves' hyperthyroidism and ophthalmopathy. Researchers amplified the TCR beta CDR3 regions from RNA transcripts. RT-PCR in the first round (using the HTBI primer set) targeted the TCR CDR3. TCRdb itself ran the multiplex PCR reads through MiXCR, one entry per CDR3 protein. The repertoire includes about 420,000 distinct CDR3 sequences, 15% to 18% of them detected once, and 13% to 15% sits in the top ten. What was sequenced was blood. These receptor sequences come from a woman aged 18-29 years with Graves' hyperthyroidism.

The V call is TRBV28, the J call TRBJ1-2; 7 positions agree with TRBD1. Trimming removed 6 bases from V and 6 bases from J; junction bases left unmatched: 4. Germline V gene sequence: CDR1 MDHEN, CDR2 SYDVKM. The CDR3 is made up of 12 amino acids. CDR3 loop: CASRQTGNGYTF. The DNA of the CDR3 is TGTGCCAGCAGGCAGACAGGGAATGGCTACACCTTC.

The table lists this clonotype with many counts. The chain joins TRBV3-1 to TRBJ2-2; the D is unclear. CDR3 size: 15 residues. The V gene lost 4 bases and the J gene lost 2 bases, with 11 bases spanning the gap. Germline CDR1 reads LGHDT; CDR2 reads YNNKEL (reference sequence). The DNA for the CDR3 is TGTGCCAGCAGCCCGACGACTGTAAACACCGGGGAGCTGTTTTTT. The encoded protein is CASSPTTVNTGELFF.

This clonotype was counted at least ten times. The rearrangement uses TRBV12-3 or TRBV12-4 and TRBJ2-1, with 12 bases lining up with TRBD2. The CDR3 has 15 residues. J lost 5 bases, V lost 6 bases, and 5 bases had no gene match. The CDR3 DNA follows: TGTGCCAGCAGCCCTAGCGGGGGGGGACACAATGAGCAGTTCTTC. It is translated as CASSPSGGGHNEQFF.

CDR3 coding DNA: TGTGCCAGCAGCGTAGGGGGGGACAGCCAAGAGACCCAGTACTTC. Translated: CASSVGGDSQETQYF. The chain is built from TRBV9 and TRBJ2-5, with D possibly being TRBD1 (7 bases). The V gene lost 0 bases and the J gene lost 1 base, with 10 bases spanning the gap. CDR1 is SGDLS and CDR2 is YYNGEE in the germline V gene. CDR3 length equals 15 residues.

This clonotype was seen more than once but under ten times. V usage is TRBV28 and J usage is TRBJ2-6; D not resolved. V shed 4 bases and J shed 1 base, with 17 bases lying between them. Germline lookup yields CDR1 MDHEN and CDR2 SYDVKM. The CDR3 spans 18 residues. The CDR3: CASSYLTTTSSGANVLTF. CDR3 nucleotide sequence: TGTGCCAGCAGTTATTTGACAACTACAAGTTCTGGGGCCAACGTCCTGACTTTC.

This clonotype appeared many times. This chain connects TRBV20-1 to TRBJ2-7; 8 bases fit TRBD1. Per germline, CDR1 DFQATT and CDR2 SNEGSKA (reference sequence). The CDR3 runs 15 residues. CDR3 nucleotides: TGCAGCGTAGATGGTACGTGGACAGGGATCTACGAGCAGTACTTC. Translated, it gives CSVDGTWTGIYEQYF.

The genes are TRBV7-9 and TRBJ2-7, with TRBD2 matching 15 bases. CDR3 length: 18 residues. CDR1 and CDR2 (germline): SEHNR, FQNEAQ (reference sequence). V trimming: 5 bases; J trimming: 2 bases; junction bases outside the gene matches: 10. The CDR3: CASSIGLAGGLIPYEQYF. The CDR3 coding sequence is TGTGCCAGCAGCATCGGACTAGCGGGGGGGCTTATTCCCTACGAGCAGTACTTC.

The table lists this clonotype with many counts. The chain employs TRBV28 and TRBJ1-1, with 8 nucleotides matching TRBD1. CDR3 length: 20 residues. V shed 2 bases and J 0 bases; nucleotides not matched to a gene: 17. Germline CDR1 MDHEN, CDR2 SYDVKM. The CDR3 nucleotides are TGTGCCAGCAGTTTACCTACAGGGGGTTACAGGTCAAACATGAACACTGAAGCTTTCTTT. Its translation is CASSLPTGGYRSNMNTEAFF.

As concerns this clonotype: Germline is not matched at one junction end, which may reflect a read error. This rearrangement joins TRBV18 to TRBJ1-1, with D possibly matching TRBD1 (6 bases). CDR3 size: 18 residues. Germline values: CDR1 KGHSH, CDR2 LQKENI. CDR3 region: CASLPKIRGAGANTEAFF. The CDR3 coding sequence is TGTGCCAGCTTACCAAAAATCCGGGGGGCAGGGGCGAACACTGAAGCTTTCTTT. The variable domain in full, with the rest retrieved from reference TRBV18 and TRBJ1-1, is NAGVMQNPRHLVRRRGQEARLRCSPMKGHSHVYWYRQLPEEGLKFMVYLQKENIIDESGMPKERFSAEFPKEGPSILRIQQVVRGDSAAYFCASLPKIRGAGANTEAFFGQGTRLTVV.

Notes on this clonotype: Germline and junction disagree at one end, which may indicate a read error. The chain carries TRBV7-2 and TRBJ2-1, with a tentative D call TRBD2 (6 bases). Germline assignment: CDR1 SGHTA and CDR2 FQGNSA. The CDR3 totals 14 residues. The CDR3 reads CASSLVGGRNGQFF. Written as DNA, the CDR3 is TGTGCCAGCAGCTTAGTGGGAGGAAGGAATGGGCAGTTCTTC.

This clonotype was counted ten times or more. This chain uses TRBV7-2 with TRBJ1-1; 8 bases are a match to TRBD1. Germline V CDR1 and CDR2: SGHTA, FQGNSA. The J segment lost 6 bases and the V segment lost 5 bases, leaving 11 bases of the junction unmatched. The CDR3 consists of 15 residues. In nucleotides, the CDR3 is TGTGCCAGCAGCGGAATCATTGGACAGGGTGCTGAAGCTTTCTTT. Translating gives CASSGIIGQGAEAFF.

This clonotype has ten or more counts. The chain joins TRBV6-1 to TRBJ2-2; D may be TRBD2 (5 bases). The V gene's germline CDR1 is MNHNS and CDR2 SASEGT. Trimming pared 7 bases from V and 0 bases from J, leaving 18 bases between. The CDR3 is 17 amino acids. Written as DNA, the CDR3 is TGTGCCAGCACCCCAGCGCGGGCGGGCTCGAACACCGGGGAGCTGTTTTTT. Residues: CASTPARAGSNTGELFF.

This chain uses TRBV20-1 with TRBJ2-2; D tentatively reads TRBD1 or TRBD2 (5 bases each). This CDR3 comprises 13 residues. The V gene lost 4 bases and the J gene lost 5 bases, with 11 bases spanning the gap. Germline V gives CDR1 DFQATT, CDR2 SNEGSKA (reference sequence). CDR3 residues: CSATKGRTGELFF. The DNA of the CDR3 is TGCAGTGCTACCAAGGGACGGACCGGGGAGCTGTTTTTT.

This clonotype was detected many times. The chain has TRBV28 and TRBJ2-7; D gene uncertain. Trimming removed 0 bases at V and 1 base at J, with 1 base between. The CDR3 loop spans 12 amino acids. The germline CDR1 and CDR2 sequences are MDHEN and SYDVKM. In DNA, the CDR3 is TGTGCCAGCAGTTTATGGTCCTACGAGCAGTACTTC. Translating gives CASSLWSYEQYF.

This clonotype was observed many times. The chain employs TRBV12-3 or TRBV12-4 and TRBJ1-1; TRBD1 is a possible D gene (5 bases). The CDR3 is made up of 11 amino acids. V lost 4 bases and J 7 bases, leaving 7 bases between the germline ends. DNA for the CDR3: TGTGCCAGCAGTTCGAGGGGTGAAGCTTTCTTT. Translated: CASSSRGEAFF.

This clonotype was seen repeatedly, ten times or more. The chain couples TRBV6-1 to TRBJ2-7; no definite D call. This CDR3 comprises 11 residues. Trimming removed 9 bases at V and 3 bases at J, with 9 bases between. Germline CDR1 reads MNHNS; CDR2 reads SASEGT. For the CDR3, the DNA is TGTGCCAGTCTAATGGGCTACGAGCAGTACTTC. Its translation: CASLMGYEQYF.

With regard to this clonotype: At one end, the junction sequence differs from germline, possibly due to a read error. The chain employs TRBV24-1 and TRBJ1-1, with 7 bases fitting TRBD1. The CDR3 has 14 amino acids. Germline CDR1 and CDR2: KGHDR and SFDVKD. The CDR3 DNA reads as TGTGCCGCCAGTGATTCACAGGGGAGCACTGAAGCTTTCTTT. It encodes CAASDSQGSTEAFF.

The table lists this clonotype with many counts. The V call is TRBV2, the J call TRBJ1-5, with D perhaps matching TRBD1 (6 bases). V lost 6 bases, J lost 5 bases, and 26 bases lay in between. This CDR3 region has 18 residues. CDR1 SNHLY and CDR2 FYNNEI come from the germline V gene. CDR3 sequence: CASSAGQSGWGLDQPQHF. The CDR3 coding sequence is TGTGCCAGCAGCGCCGGACAGTCTGGATGGGGACTTGATCAGCCCCAGCATTTT.

There are many counts of this clonotype. The J gene is TRBJ1-5, the V gene TRBV28, with TRBD1 as a possible D gene (5 bases). Trimming removed 8 bases from V and 0 bases from J, with 11 bases in between. The CDR3 spans 14 residues. CDR1 MDHEN and CDR2 SYDVKM come from the germline V gene. This CDR3 reads CASRGEYSNQPQHF. CDR3 nucleotide sequence: TGTGCCAGCCGGGGGGAATATAGCAATCAGCCCCAGCATTTT.

The V call is TRBV4-1, the J call TRBJ2-5; 8 bases match TRBD1. V shed 4 bases, J shed 3 bases, and the junction held 4 bases outside the gene matches. The CDR3 contains 14 residues. Germline values: CDR1 MGHRA, CDR2 YSYEKL. The CDR3 DNA reads as TGCGCCAGCAGCCTCTCACAGGGGGAAGAGACCCAGTACTTC. This translates into CASSLSQGEETQYF.